What follows is one TCR beta chain and its context. Method: immunoSEQ multiplex PCR; TCRdb's copy keeps in-frame clones and lacks some. This sample has about 100,000 clones; about 85% occur once, and the top ten carry 2.9%. With 1 base removed from V and 5 bases from J, the gap between germline ends came to 18 bases. Germline CDR1 is SGHAT and CDR2 is FQDESV (reference sequence). The CDR3 contains 16 residues. The source of the sample is a study of T cell responses to AZD1222 COVID-19 vaccine. The sequences come from peripheral blood, collected on day 0 of AZD1222 vaccination. The rearrangement uses TRBV11-1 and TRBJ2-7; no clear D. This receptor was identified in an adult in good health. CDR3 nucleotide sequence: TGTGCCAGCAGCTTAGGAGGTAGTTATTCTAAAAACGAGCAGTACTTC. Protein: CASSLGGSYSKNEQYF.